Below, 8 T cell receptor beta chains from the same sample are listed, as sequenced in a study of siplizumab effects on memory and regulatory T cells (dated by TCRdb to the late 2010s). Libraries were made using the immunoSEQ multiplex PCR assay. In TCRdb, the immuneACCESS table is reduced to in-frame sequences with V and J assigned. These tables do not hold every clone; where another copy was compared, an unresolved V gene accounts for under half, and the others remain unexplained. The sample yields roughly 26,000 clones; around 80% were counted once. The top ten constitute around 23% of the sample. Sample: memory CD4+ T cells sorted from blood. The meaning of the sample's cell subset or site label: unstimulated CD4+ memory T cells. The receptors originated from a human donor in good health.

In this sample, this clone turned up once. V and J are TRBV27 and TRBJ2-2; D might be TRBD1 (5 bases). Trimming pared 2 bases from V and 5 bases from J, leaving 12 bases between. Germline assignment: CDR1 MNHEY and CDR2 SMNVEV (reference sequence). This CDR3 comprises 15 residues. The CDR3 loop reads CASSLRAGQTGELFF. CDR3 nucleotides: TGTGCCAGCAGTTTAAGGGCAGGGCAGACCGGGGAGCTGTTTTTT.

DNA for the CDR3: TGTGCCAGCCAGACAGGGAAAAGCAATCAGCCCCAGCATTTT. Translation: CASQTGKSNQPQHF. The chain combines TRBV6-6 with TRBJ1-5; TRBD1 matches at 7 bases. This CDR3 spans 14 amino acids. The germline CDR1 and CDR2 sequences are MNHNY and SVGAGI (reference sequence). Trimming took 8 bases from V and 1 from J; bases not matched to a gene: 5.

V is TRBV23-1 and J is TRBJ1-5; 7 bases map to TRBD1. TRBV23-1 has ORF status, its function being uncertain. CDR3 size: 15 residues. The V and J ends lost 4 bases and 0 bases, in that order; junction bases with no gene match: 3. DNA of the CDR3: TGCGCCAGCAGTCCGACAGGGAATAGCAATCAGCCCCAGCATTTT. This encodes CASSPTGNSNQPQHF.

The chain joins TRBV4-2 to TRBJ1-4; 9 bases are a match to TRBD1. V lost 4 bases to trimming and J lost 7 bases; unmatched junction nucleotides: 13. The germline V gene encodes CDR1 LGHNA and CDR2 YNFKEQ. The CDR3 sequence is 17 residues long. The CDR3 region has the DNA TGTGCCAGCAGCCCCGGGACAGGGCCCTCTTTAACTGAAAAACTGTTTTTT. Its translation is CASSPGTGPSLTEKLFF.

This clone was picked up one time. This chain links TRBV19 with TRBJ1-1; weak D call: TRBD1 (6 bases). Germline CDR1 and CDR2: LNHDA and SQIVND (reference sequence). The CDR3 has 11 residues. Trimming stripped 10 bases from V and 5 bases from J, with 11 bases between. CDR3 amino acids: CATKRGTEAFF. The CDR3 DNA follows: TGTGCCACAAAAAGGGGGACTGAAGCTTTCTTT.

This CDR3 is CASSEQSWGAGANVLTF. The DNA for the CDR3 is TGTGCCAGCAGTGAACAAAGTTGGGGGGCTGGGGCCAACGTCCTGACTTTC. This chain uses TRBV6-1 with TRBJ2-6, with D possibly TRBD2 on 6 matching bases. This CDR3 region has 17 residues. Germline values: CDR1 MNHNS, CDR2 SASEGT. The V end was cut by 2 bases, the J end by 2 bases, with 13 bases between.

This clone was seen a few times. The chain is built from TRBV30 and TRBJ2-2; tentatively, D is TRBD2 (6 bases). The V end lost 7 bases, the J end lost 0 bases, and 15 bases lay between the germline ends. This CDR3 has 15 amino acids. The germline V gene has CDR1 GTSNPN and CDR2 SVGIG (reference sequence). The CDR3 DNA reads TGTGCCTCCCTTGCGGGACGGACGAACACCGGGGAGCTGTTTTTT. It specifies CASLAGRTNTGELFF.

This clone was counted once. This CDR3 is CASSPKGMVSYEQYF. The CDR3 DNA follows: TGTGCCAGCAGCCCCAAAGGGATGGTGAGCTACGAGCAGTACTTC. This chain uses TRBV5-4 with TRBJ2-7; no clear D. This CDR3 has 15 residues. CDR1 and CDR2 from the germline V gene are SGHNT and YYREEE (reference sequence). The V end was cut by 4 bases, the J end by 3 bases, with 17 bases between.